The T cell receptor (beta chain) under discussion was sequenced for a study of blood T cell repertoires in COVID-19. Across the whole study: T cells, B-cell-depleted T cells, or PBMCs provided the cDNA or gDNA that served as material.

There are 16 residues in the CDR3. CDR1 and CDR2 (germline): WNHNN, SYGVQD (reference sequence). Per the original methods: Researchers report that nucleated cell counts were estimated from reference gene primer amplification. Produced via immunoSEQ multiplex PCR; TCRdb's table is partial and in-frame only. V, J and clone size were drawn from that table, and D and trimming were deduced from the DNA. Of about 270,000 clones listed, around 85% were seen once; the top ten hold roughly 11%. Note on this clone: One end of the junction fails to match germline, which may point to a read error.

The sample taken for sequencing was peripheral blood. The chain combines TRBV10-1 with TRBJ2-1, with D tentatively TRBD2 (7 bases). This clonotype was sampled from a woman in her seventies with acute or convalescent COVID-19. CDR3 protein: CASSESPGGSYNEQFF. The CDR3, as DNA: TGCGCCAGCAGTGAGTCGCCGGGGGGCTCCTATAATGAGCAGTTCTTC.